The 20 T cell receptor beta chains in this list originate from one sample, sequenced in a study of shared clonotypes between healthy human individuals (TCRdb year 2020). Receptors were amplified or captured by the immunoSEQ multiplex PCR assay. As stored in TCRdb, this immuneACCESS dataset retains in-frame rearrangements with V and J assigned. A fraction of the clones does not appear; measured against another copy, unresolved V genes explain less than half of the discrepancy, and the remainder lacks a known reason. A total of roughly 2.5 million clones appear in this sample, around 90% of them only once. The ten largest clones take up around 0.14% of the sample. The sequenced sample was naive CD4+ T cells sorted from blood. Explained via the paper, the cell subset or site label denotes: CD45RA+ positively selected. The receptors originated from a man between 18 and 35 years old in good health.

The chain couples TRBV6-6 to TRBJ2-3; the D gene is possibly TRBD2 (6 bases). The CDR3 covers 15 residues. The V end lost 2 bases, the J end lost 3 bases, and 12 bases lay between the germline ends. The germline CDR1 and CDR2 sequences are MNHNY and SVGAGI (reference sequence). Here the CDR3 DNA reads TGTGCCAGCAGTTACAGGAGGGGCTTAACAGATACGCAGTATTTT. Its translation: CASSYRRGLTDTQYF.

This clone was recorded only once. The chain has TRBV6-1 and TRBJ1-2, with D maybe TRBD1 (5 bases). This CDR3 is 13 amino acids long. The V and J ends lost 4 bases and 1 base respectively, with 7 bases between them. Germline V gene data show CDR1 as MNHNS and CDR2 as SASEGT. In DNA form, the CDR3 reads TGTGCCAGCAGTGGGGGCAGTAACTATGGCTACACCTTC. Its protein is CASSGGSNYGYTF.

This rearrangement joins TRBV6-5 to TRBJ1-3; TRBD1 matches at 7 bases. CDR3 length equals 13 residues. Per the germline V gene, CDR1 is MNHEY and CDR2 is SVGAGI. V lost 8 bases to trimming and J lost 4 bases; unmatched junction nucleotides: 5. The CDR3 region is CASEGQSGNTIYF. CDR3 in DNA: TGTGCCAGCGAGGGACAGTCAGGAAACACCATATATTTT.

This clone showed up just a few times. The identical CDR3 is also encoded by other nucleotide sequences in the sample. This chain links TRBV29-1 with TRBJ1-1; 8 nucleotides align to TRBD1. The V and J ends lost 6 bases and 8 bases, in that order; junction bases with no gene match: 2. Germline V lookup: CDR1 SQVTM, CDR2 ANQGSEA. CDR3 length equals 10 residues. In DNA, the CDR3 is TGCAGCGTACGGACAGGGGAAGCTTTCTTT. It yields the protein CSVRTGEAFF.

The V and J genes are TRBV2 and TRBJ2-5; weak D call: TRBD2 (6 bases). CDR1 is SNHLY and CDR2 is FYNNEI in the germline V gene. CDR3 length equals 14 residues. The V end was cut by 6 bases, the J end by 1 base, with 12 bases between. The CDR3 spells CASSRPGVQETQYF. The DNA of the CDR3 is TGTGCCAGCAGCCGACCGGGGGTCCAAGAGACCCAGTACTTC.

The gene calls are TRBV6-1 and TRBJ2-7; TRBD1 matches 8 bases. V trimming: 8 bases; J trimming: 3 bases; junction bases outside the gene matches: 6. CDR3 length equals 13 residues. Germline-derived CDR1 and CDR2 are MNHNS and SASEGT. The CDR3 is CASEGTGVYEQYF. CDR3 DNA sequence: TGTGCCAGCGAAGGGACAGGAGTCTACGAGCAGTACTTC.

The chain combines TRBV29-1 with TRBJ2-1, with 10 bases aligning to TRBD2. The V gene end was trimmed by 7 bases and the J gene end by 13 bases; junction bases not matched to a gene: 7. Germline V gives CDR1 SQVTM, CDR2 ANQGSEA. This CDR3 spans 11 amino acids. The DNA of the CDR3 is TGCAGCGCGATAGGACTAGCGGATCAGTTCTTC. Its translation: CSAIGLADQFF.

The chain uses TRBV14 and TRBJ2-7; D is perhaps TRBD2 (5 bases). The germline gives CDR1 SGHDN, CDR2 FVKESK. There are 13 residues in the CDR3. V lost 0 bases, J lost 5 bases, and 8 bases lay in between. DNA for the CDR3: TGTGCCAGCAGCCAAGATTGGAGGAACGAGCAGTACTTC. Translation: CASSQDWRNEQYF.

The chain combines TRBV4-1 with TRBJ2-1; D might be TRBD2 (6 bases). The ends were cut back, 0 bases at V and 9 bases at J, with 9 bases in the middle. Germline V gene sequence: CDR1 MGHRA, CDR2 YSYEKL. This CDR3 is 13 amino acids long. The CDR3 nucleotides read TGCGCCAGCAGCCAAGATGGAGGGAGTGAGCAGTTCTTC. It yields the protein CASSQDGGSEQFF.

V and J are TRBV7-8 and TRBJ2-3; D gene ambiguous. The germline V gene has CDR1 SGHVS and CDR2 FQNEAQ. This CDR3 has 14 amino acids. Trimming took off 0 bases at V and 7 bases at J, with 11 bases between the two ends. This CDR3 reads CASSLAGFKNTQYF. In nucleotides, the CDR3 is TGTGCCAGCAGCTTAGCAGGGTTCAAGAATACGCAGTATTTT.

The rearrangement links TRBV4-1 to TRBJ2-7; 7 bases align to TRBD2. The germline CDR1 and CDR2 sequences are MGHRA and YSYEKL. The CDR3 spans 15 residues. V shed 3 bases and J 3 bases; nucleotides not matched to a gene: 8. CDR3 sequence (DNA): TGCGCCAGCAGCCAGGCCGGGACTATGATCTACGAGCAGTACTTC. Amino acids: CASSQAGTMIYEQYF.

In its sample, this clone was seen once. The gene calls are TRBV29-1 and TRBJ2-5; maybe TRBD1 (6 bases). Germline assignment: CDR1 SQVTM and CDR2 ANQGSEA. The V and J ends lost 6 bases and 5 bases respectively, with 22 bases between them. This CDR3 comprises 15 residues. CDR3 sequence: CSVRGGWEPRETQYF. As DNA, the CDR3 is TGCAGCGTGAGAGGGGGATGGGAGCCTAGGGAGACCCAGTACTTC.

In nucleotides, the CDR3 is TGTGCCTGGAGTGTCCCGAGGGGTCTGAGCTCCTACAATGAGCAGTTCTTC. Translation: CAWSVPRGLSSYNEQFF. This chain joins TRBV30 and TRBJ2-1; perhaps D is TRBD1 or TRBD2 (5 bases each). CDR1 and CDR2 from the germline V gene are GTSNPN and SVGIG (reference sequence). V lost 0 bases and J lost 0, with 15 bases in between. The CDR3 spans 17 residues.

V and J are TRBV5-1 and TRBJ2-2; 9 positions match TRBD1. This CDR3 comprises 16 residues. Germline values: CDR1 SGHRS, CDR2 YFSETQ. V shed 3 bases and J 0 bases; nucleotides not matched to a gene: 3. The CDR3 here is CASSWTGEPNTGELFF. In DNA, the CDR3 is TGCGCCAGCAGCTGGACAGGGGAGCCGAACACCGGGGAGCTGTTTTTT.

The chain joins TRBV5-6 to TRBJ1-5; D is ambiguous. The germline CDR1 and CDR2 sequences are SGHDT and YYEEEE. CDR3 size: 14 residues. Trimming pared 4 bases from V and 4 bases from J, leaving 12 bases between. The CDR3 nucleotides are TGTGCCAGCAGCCTCATGGCAGATAATCAGCCCCAGCATTTT. This gives the protein CASSLMADNQPQHF. The complete variable domain, with remaining parts taken from reference TRBV5-6 and TRBJ1-5, reads DAGVTQSPTHLIKTRGQQVTLRCSPKSGHDTVSWYQQALGQGPQFIFQYYEEEERQRGNFPDRFSGHQFPNYSSELNVNALLLGDSALYLCASSLMADNQPQHFGDGTRLSIL.

V gene TRBV6-6 combines with J gene TRBJ2-7; 11 bases fit TRBD1. The germline CDR1 and CDR2 sequences are MNHNY and SVGAGI (reference sequence). After removal of 8 bases from V and 1 base from J, the junction contained 7 bases not matched to a gene. The CDR3 has 15 amino acids. Here the CDR3 DNA reads TGTGCCAGCGGGACCGGGGACAGGGGGTCCTACGAGCAGTACTTC. Its translation: CASGTGDRGSYEQYF.

The CDR3 loop is CASTEVRDSFGYTF. The CDR3 region has the DNA TGCGCCAGCACCGAAGTCCGGGACAGCTTTGGCTACACCTTC. The chain links TRBV4-1 to TRBJ1-2; TRBD1 matches 7 bases. J lost 7 bases, V lost 7 bases, and 12 bases had no gene match. CDR3 length: 14 residues. CDR1 MGHRA and CDR2 YSYEKL come from the germline V gene.

The V and J genes are TRBV5-4 and TRBJ2-1; TRBD1 matches at 8 bases. The CDR3 length is 13 residues. The germline CDR1 and CDR2 sequences are SGHNT and YYREEE (reference sequence). With V trimmed by 5 bases and J by 10 bases, 8 bases remained unmatched. CDR3 sequence (DNA): TGTGCCAGCAGGTCTCTTACAGGGGGGGAGCAGTTCTTC. Translated, it gives CASRSLTGGEQFF.

V usage is TRBV18 and J usage is TRBJ1-6; D unclear. The CDR3 spans 14 residues. Germline lookup yields CDR1 KGHSH and CDR2 LQKENI. V dropped 1 base and J dropped 4 bases, with 5 bases sitting between them. The CDR3 reads CASSPQEYNSPLHF. In DNA form, the CDR3 reads TGTGCCAGCTCACCACAGGAGTATAATTCACCCCTCCACTTT. Full variable domain (rest looked up from reference TRBV18 and TRBJ1-6): NAGVMQNPRHLVRRRGQEARLRCSPMKGHSHVYWYRQLPEEGLKFMVYLQKENIIDESGMPKERFSAEFPKEGPSILRIQQVVRGDSAAYFCASSPQEYNSPLHFGNGTRLTVT.

The chain combines TRBV5-6 with TRBJ2-3; D unresolved. Looked up from germline, CDR1 is SGHDT and CDR2 is YYEEEE. CDR3 length: 15 amino acids. Deletions cut 5 bases from V and 3 bases from J, with 16 bases between. CDR3 nucleotide sequence: TGTGCCAGCAGGTTGTACAATGGTCGAACAGATACGCAGTATTTT. Translation: CASRLYNGRTDTQYF.